The TCR beta chain described here comes from a study of blood T cell repertoires in COVID-19. Study-wide background: Whether acute or convalescent, the COVID-19 samples came from the United States, Italy and Spain.

The CDR3 totals 14 residues. Germline CDR1 is SGHTA and CDR2 is FQGNSA. V dropped 1 base and J dropped 2 bases, with 8 bases sitting between them. How the authors handled the data: The assay estimated nucleated cells by amplifying reference gene primers. This table comes from immunoSEQ multiplex PCR, and its TCRdb copy is limited to in-frame clones, with some not included. That table supplies the V and J calls and clone size; D and trimming were determined from the DNA. In the table there are about 490,000 clones, around 85% of which are singletons. The receptor's source is a human donor in a cohort sampled during active COVID-19. Input material: peripheral blood. V and J are TRBV7-2 and TRBJ1-2; D not certain. CDR3 sequence: CASSLGGENYGYTF. CDR3 sequence (DNA): TGTGCCAGCAGCTTAGGGGGAGAGAACTATGGCTACACCTTC.